This record looks at one T cell receptor (beta chain) sequence and its context. Its target antigen remains unknown. Base qualities are missing; no much larger clone stands one base away. The record originates from a study of T cells after posttransplantation cyclophosphamide (TCRdb year 2016). Looking at the study overall: The study tracked T cell repertoire reconstitution by TRB sequencing after myeloablative bone marrow transplantation using posttransplantation cyclophosphamide as GVHD prophylaxis. In 3 patients, up to about 3 additional blood samples taken between 2 and 5.2 years after transplant also underwent TRB sequencing, as did pretransplant blood from 4 patients. Blood from every one of the approximately 33 PTCy patients who had 1-year posttransplant specimens underwent TRB sequencing. Antigen receptor sequencing was done on samples from about 34 PTCy-treated patients and from approximately 15 related bone marrow donors of those patients. Because TRA and TRB clonality correlated tightly in 8 to 10 samples, the subsequent TCR analyses were limited to TRB only. Public TRB sequences were queried against a database of over 3,600 sequences associated with responses to pathogens, tumor antigens, self-antigens and alloantigens.

TRB sequencing was run on genomic DNA with either the immunoSEQ assay at survey resolution or the hsTCRB kit. Per the source publication's procedure: Initial read processing used immunoSEQ software, and repertoire analyses used the LymphoSeq R package. Clonality was calculated as 1 minus normalized Shannon entropy, and the Gini coefficient was also calculated for each TRB dataset. To infer phenotypes in unsorted samples, TRB sequences from sorted subsets of the recipient or donor were mapped onto the unsorted samples of the same recipient. TCRdb limited this immuneACCESS table to in-frame rearrangements with V and J called. A share of clones is missing; checked studies link under half to unresolved V genes, and the rest is unexplained. V and J calls plus clone size are reproduced from that table; the DNA served to infer D and trimming. The sample table lists about 24,000 clones, more than 70% of them with a count of one. The biggest ten clones account for 6.3% of the sample.

The PTCy-treated patients were drawn from a prospective, multi-institutional clinical trial. Peripheral blood and bone marrow mononuclear cells were isolated by Ficoll-Hypaque density centrifugation and were cryopreserved. From its cysteine to its phenylalanine, the CDR3 spans 15 amino acids. The only DNA kept is the CDR3, 45 bases in frame from the first base. The CDR1 and CDR2 encoded by the germline V gene are MGHRA and YSYEKL. Unmatched junction bases come to 6, with V trimmed by 4 bases and J by 2 bases. Summary of the overall study and its limitations: The TRB repertoires of T cells infiltrating skin or GI tract showed only limited overlap with the TRB repertoires of T cells in blood. Across 45 patients, recipient CMV seropositivity and CMV reactivation were highly associated with TRB clonality; PTCy diversity was similar to CNI/methotrexate controls. Donor-recipient similarity was low at 1-2 months but increased during the first year, and donor CD8+ memory clones often dominated later blood repertoires.

This TCR was sampled from a woman in her sixties with a blood cancer, CMV-positive, and with a related stem cell donor. The V and J genes are TRBV4-1 and TRBJ2-3, with 7 bases matching TRBD2. The sample was PBMCs. The CDR3 protein: CASSPKGTTTDTQYF. At the DNA level, the sequence is TGCGCCAGCAGCCCCAAGGGGACTACCACAGATACGCAGTATTTT.